The rows below give T cell receptor beta chains drawn from one sample of a study of shared clonotypes between healthy human individuals. Some clones are missing from TCRdb's copy, which holds only in-frame ones; the method was immunoSEQ multiplex PCR. The table shows about 1.5 million clones, with over 95% occurring only once. Input material: naive CD4+ T cells sorted from blood. All receptors derive from a man between 25 and 39 years old in good health. CDR3s leave out the opening cysteine and the closing phenylalanine or tryptophan.

TRBV6-6	ASSYSAGGQETQY
TRBV18	ASLQGLGTEAF
TRBV9	ASSARPGTEAEQY
TRBV10-3	AASGQEHRNQPQH
TRBV5-1	ASSNGIDRQVPYEQY
TRBV6-1	ASSTTGSSTDTQY
TRBV5-1	ASSPGLAGGLVYNEQF
TRBV5-1	ASRGLASQETQY
TRBV10-3	AISDPGTGDYPEQY
TRBV2	ASSEAPATGVDTQY
TRBV2	ASASGASTDTQY
TRBV19	ASSTRGTSGSNEQF
TRBV7-2	ASSQIDWGEQY
TRBV7-6	ASSLYEAGETQY
TRBV18	ASSPRGNTGELF
TRBV2	ASSEPGRPSYEKLF
TRBV9	ASSPDSSNQPQH
TRBV10-2	ASSGPSGNLEQY
TRBV5-4	ASSLSGRDYNEQF
TRBV9	ASSPYPGTGYVDTQY
TRBV11-3	ASSFGNEQF
TRBV6-1	ASSEWVIYGYT
TRBV20-1	SARSEKLF
TRBV4-3	ASSQDDRSGQPQH
TRBV11-2	ASSLLAPNVVVNTEAF
TRBV5-8	ASSGVGTTGAGELF
TRBV27	ASSLWGTSDYEQY
TRBV27	ASSDGSYEQY
TRBV18	ASSPRQGAGTGELF
TRBV25-1	ASSEYPGRGETQY
TRBV6-5	ASSYTGAEANEQY
TRBV6-6	ASSSDRVSLEQY
TRBV5-1	ASSSGLAGYNEQF
TRBV6-1	ASSTRTATSYGYT
TRBV9	ASSVGPIYNEQF